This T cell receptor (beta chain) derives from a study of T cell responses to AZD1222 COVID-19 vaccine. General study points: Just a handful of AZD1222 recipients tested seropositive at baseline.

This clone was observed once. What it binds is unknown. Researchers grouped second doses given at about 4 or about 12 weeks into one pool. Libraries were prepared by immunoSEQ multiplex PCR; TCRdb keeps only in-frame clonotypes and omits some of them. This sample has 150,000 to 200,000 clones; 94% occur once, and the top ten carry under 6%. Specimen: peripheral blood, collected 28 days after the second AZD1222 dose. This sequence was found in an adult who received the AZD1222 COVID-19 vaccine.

The DNA for the CDR3 is TGTGCCAGCAGCCCAGACAGGGACGAGCAGTACTTC. Encoded protein: CASSPDRDEQYF. The chain is built from TRBV7-9 and TRBJ2-7; 7 nucleotides agree with TRBD1. Per germline, CDR1 SEHNR and CDR2 FQNEAQ (reference sequence). The CDR3 is 12 residues long. With 5 bases clipped from V and 5 bases from J, the junction kept 3 bases outside the gene matches.